Below are 17 T cell receptor beta chains sequenced from a single sample in a study of sequential checkpoint blockade in melanoma. Described treatment: randomized to nivolumab then ipilimumab (arm A) or the reverse (arm B). Repertoires were generated with immunoSEQ multiplex PCR, while TCRdb's copy carries only in-frame clones and drops some. This table has 3,500 to 4,000 clones, about 60% appearing once. This material consisted of CD8+ T cells sorted from blood (inferred from file names), taken from a patient given nivolumab and ipilimumab in sequence. All receptors derive from a human donor with melanoma.

V is TRBV5-1 and J is TRBJ1-1; 7 positions agree with TRBD1. V shed 0 bases, J shed 1 base, and the junction held 3 bases outside the gene matches. The CDR3 totals 15 residues. Germline CDR1 is SGHRS and CDR2 is YFSETQ. DNA for the CDR3: TGCGCCAGCAGCTTGGGACAGGGTGGGAACACTGAAGCTTTCTTT. Translated, it gives CASSLGQGGNTEAFF.

The rearrangement uses TRBV7-8 and TRBJ2-7; TRBD1 matches at 7 bases. The CDR3 spans 15 residues. Looked up from germline, CDR1 is SGHVS and CDR2 is FQNEAQ. V lost 4 bases to trimming and J lost 5 bases; unmatched junction nucleotides: 11. CDR3 protein: CASSSPPTGRDEQYF. The CDR3 DNA reads TGTGCCAGCAGCTCCCCACCGACAGGGCGGGACGAGCAGTACTTC.

The chain combines TRBV5-5 with TRBJ1-1; D uncertain. The CDR3 is made up of 14 amino acids. V was shortened by 0 bases and J by 1 base, with 7 bases between the two germline ends. From germline, CDR1 is SGHKS and CDR2 YYEKEE (reference sequence). The CDR3 coding sequence is TGTGCCAGCAGCTTGGATGAGGAGAACACTGAAGCTTTCTTT. Amino acids: CASSLDEENTEAFF.

CDR3 DNA: TGCAGCGGCCAGGGCACCGGGGAGCTGTTTTTT. It translates to CSGQGTGELFF. The chain uses TRBV29-1 and TRBJ2-2; D is perhaps TRBD1 (5 bases). CDR3 length: 11 amino acids. The ends were cut back, 7 bases at V and 4 bases at J, with 7 bases in the middle. Germline CDR1 SQVTM, CDR2 ANQGSEA.

The CDR3 region is CASGSPRLPYEQYF. The CDR3 nucleotides read TGTGCTAGTGGTTCGCCTCGACTCCCATACGAGCAGTACTTC. The chain uses TRBV12-5 and TRBJ2-7; no clear D gene. CDR1 is LGHNT, CDR2 FRNRAP, per germline. The CDR3 sequence is 14 residues long. V was trimmed by 4 bases and J by 4 bases, leaving 14 bases between them.

The V gene is TRBV27, the J gene TRBJ1-1; D gene uncertain. Trimming took off 2 bases at V and 4 bases at J, with 8 bases between the two ends. CDR3 length: 13 residues. Germline V gene lookup returns CDR1 MNHEY and CDR2 SMNVEV (reference sequence). The CDR3 DNA sequence: TGTGCCAGCAGTTTACGGGGATCCACTGAAGCTTTCTTT. Its protein is CASSLRGSTEAFF.

The chain joins TRBV11-3 to TRBJ1-2; possibly TRBD1 for D (5 bases). The CDR3 runs to 12 residues. CDR1 is SGHNT, CDR2 YENEEA, per germline. Trimming took 4 bases from V and 7 from J, leaving 10 bases between them. CDR3 region: CASSSPQGGYTF. In DNA, the CDR3 is TGTGCCAGCAGCTCGCCCCAGGGTGGCTACACCTTC.

J is TRBJ1-4 and V is TRBV2; 10 nucleotides line up with TRBD1. With 8 bases clipped from V and 7 bases from J, the junction kept 7 bases outside the gene matches. The CDR3 contains 14 residues. Germline V CDR1 and CDR2: SNHLY, FYNNEI. CDR3 protein: CASDPGQGREKLFF. As DNA, the CDR3 is TGTGCCAGCGATCCGGGACAGGGGCGTGAAAAACTGTTTTTT.

The chain is built from TRBV2 and TRBJ2-7, with no clear D. Germline V gene sequence: CDR1 SNHLY, CDR2 FYNNEI. V dropped 1 base and J dropped 6 bases, with 13 bases sitting between them. This CDR3 spans 14 amino acids. The DNA of the CDR3 is TGTGCCAGCAGTGAAGGTTTTATTCCCCCCGAGCAGTACTTC. Its translation: CASSEGFIPPEQYF.

The sample holds a few counts of this clone. The V call is TRBV7-9, the J call TRBJ2-1; TRBD2 matches 8 bases. This CDR3 spans 16 amino acids. Germline CDR1 reads SEHNR; CDR2 reads FQNEAQ (reference sequence). V trimming: 5 bases; J trimming: 3 bases; junction bases outside the gene matches: 9. For the CDR3, the DNA is TGTGCCAGCAGCCCCCGGGGGGGCACATACTACAATGAGCAGTTCTTC. Translation gives CASSPRGGTYYNEQFF.

This clone appeared a few times. A far larger clone is one nucleotide away, so this likely arose from a read error. This chain joins TRBV18 and TRBJ1-2; the D gene is possibly TRBD1 (5 bases). The CDR3 contains 15 residues. Per the germline V gene, CDR1 is KGHSH and CDR2 is LQKENI. Trimming pared 3 bases from V and 3 bases from J, leaving 14 bases between. The CDR3, as DNA: TGTGCCAGCTCACCCACCGTCAGGGCCGACTATGGCTACACCTTC. Protein product: CASSPTVRADYGYTF.

The chain couples TRBV9 to TRBJ2-7; 10 bases are shared with TRBD2. Germline V CDR1 and CDR2: SGDLS, YYNGEE. The V and J ends lost 1 base and 5 bases, in that order; junction bases with no gene match: 0. This CDR3 spans 13 amino acids. This CDR3 is CASSVTSGNEQYF. DNA for the CDR3: TGTGCCAGCAGCGTAACTAGCGGGAACGAGCAGTACTTC.

This clone was observed once. This chain connects TRBV6-6 to TRBJ1-5, with a tentative D call TRBD1 (5 bases). Trimming left V 8 bases short and J 11 bases short, with 13 bases between. This CDR3 is 11 amino acids long. CDR1 and CDR2 (germline): MNHNY, SVGAGI (reference sequence). Here the CDR3 reads CASCTGGSQHF. In DNA, the CDR3 is TGTGCCAGCTGCACGGGGGGGTCCCAGCATTTT.

The V call is TRBV9, the J call TRBJ2-7, with 7 bases lining up with TRBD1. The CDR3 is made up of 15 amino acids. CDR1 is SGDLS and CDR2 is YYNGEE in the germline V gene. Losses at the gene ends were 3 bases for V and 0 bases for J; bases not matched to a gene: 6. The CDR3 DNA follows: TGTGCCAGCAGCGCAGGGGGTTCCTACTCCTACGAGCAGTACTTC. Protein product: CASSAGGSYSYEQYF.

The chain recombines TRBV4-1 with TRBJ2-2, with 9 bases identical to TRBD1. This CDR3 region has 15 residues. With V trimmed by 1 base and J by 5 bases, 2 bases remained unmatched. Germline V CDR1 and CDR2: MGHRA, YSYEKL. The DNA for the CDR3 is TGCGCCAGCAGCCAAGGGACAGGGGTTACCGGGGAGCTGTTTTTT. Protein product: CASSQGTGVTGELFF.

This chain links TRBV4-1 with TRBJ1-5, with a tentative D call TRBD1 (5 bases). The CDR3 sequence is 16 residues long. Trimming left V 0 bases short and J 3 bases short, with 12 bases between. CDR1 is MGHRA, CDR2 YSYEKL, per germline. CDR3 residues: CASSQDRGTNNQPQHF. For the CDR3, the DNA is TGCGCCAGCAGCCAAGATCGGGGGACGAACAATCAGCCCCAGCATTTT.

The chain carries TRBV27 and TRBJ1-5; D possibly corresponds to TRBD1 (5 bases). Germline-derived CDR1 and CDR2 are MNHEY and SMNVEV (reference sequence). The CDR3 has 16 residues. V lost 0 bases, J lost 2 bases, and 11 bases lay in between. The CDR3: CASSLSGGGGNQPQHF. DNA for the CDR3: TGTGCCAGCAGTTTATCCGGGGGAGGAGGCAATCAGCCCCAGCATTTT.